These 27 T cell receptor beta chains originate from one sample sequenced in a study of CD8 T cells in ankylosing spondylitis. MiXCR, applied by TCRdb to the 5' RACE reads, yields one record per CDR3 protein. The repertoire holds some 240,000 distinct CDR3 sequences, with about 24% as singletons. The sequenced sample consisted of blood, either unsorted or a sorted T cell fraction (not recorded which). The receptors were gathered from a male donor with ankylosing spondylitis or in good health (not recorded which).

The chain uses TRBV24-1 and TRBJ2-7; D is unresolved. The germline V gene has CDR1 KGHDR and CDR2 SFDVKD. The V end was cut by 4 bases, the J end by 7 bases, with 10 bases between. The CDR3 has 12 amino acids. CDR3 sequence (DNA): TGTGCCACCAGTGAGGATCCTTGGGAGCAGTACTTC. This codes for CATSEDPWEQYF.

This clonotype appeared many times. The chain is built from TRBV7-3 and TRBJ2-7; no reliable D call. Germline CDR1 is SGHTA and CDR2 is FQGTGA. This CDR3 has 11 residues. The ends were cut back, 11 bases at V and 4 bases at J, with 12 bases in the middle. This CDR3 is CAYDTFYEQYF. The CDR3 bases are TGTGCCTACGACACATTTTACGAGCAGTACTTC.

This clonotype showed up many times. The chain carries TRBV4-1 and TRBJ1-5; 8 nucleotides agree with TRBD1. Germline CDR1 MGHRA, CDR2 YSYEKL. Losses at the gene ends were 0 bases for V and 6 bases for J; bases not matched to a gene: 7. The CDR3 is 16 residues long. CDR3 bases: TGCGCCAGCAGCCAAGATTTTGGACAGGGTTTTCAGCCCCAGCATTTT. The encoded protein is CASSQDFGQGFQPQHF.

This clonotype was counted a few times. The chain recombines TRBV25-1 with TRBJ1-5; 8 nucleotides line up with TRBD1. With 3 bases clipped from V and 9 bases from J, the junction kept 10 bases outside the gene matches. CDR1 and CDR2 from the germline V gene are MGHDK and SYGVNS. The CDR3 consists of 15 residues. The CDR3 sequence is CASSDSRQGSRPQHF. In DNA form, the CDR3 reads TGTGCCAGCAGTGATTCTCGACAGGGGAGCAGGCCCCAGCATTTT.

The table lists this clonotype with many counts. Written as DNA, the CDR3 is TGTGCCAGCAGGACTGGCGGTGGAGATACGCAGTATTTT. Its translation: CASRTGGGDTQYF. The genes are TRBV12-3 or TRBV12-4 and TRBJ2-3; D call uncertain. The length of the CDR3 is 13 residues. Trimming took off 6 bases at V and 5 bases at J, with 12 bases between the two ends.

This clonotype was recorded many times. The chain recombines TRBV20-1 with TRBJ1-1; D may be TRBD1 (6 bases). Per the germline V gene, CDR1 is DFQATT and CDR2 is SNEGSKA (reference sequence). V shed 1 base and J shed 8 bases, with 17 bases lying between them. The CDR3 has 14 residues. The DNA of the CDR3 is TGCAGTGCTAGAGGTTGGGACACGGGAGCCGAAGCTTTCTTT. Protein sequence: CSARGWDTGAEAFF.

This clonotype was seen a few times. The chain couples TRBV12-3 or TRBV12-4 to TRBJ1-1; D is unclear. V shed 6 bases and J shed 1 base, with 12 bases lying between them. The CDR3 contains 14 residues. CDR3 bases: TGTGCCAGCAGCCCTGGGCAGCAGAACACTGAAGCTTTCTTT. It specifies CASSPGQQNTEAFF.

This chain connects TRBV7-6 to TRBJ2-5; no clear D gene. Deletions cut 4 bases from V and 2 bases from J, with 17 bases between. The CDR3 is 16 residues long. CDR1 and CDR2 from the germline V gene are SGHVS and FNYEAQ. The CDR3 is CASSSNRVTAQETQYF. The CDR3 DNA follows: TGTGCCAGCAGCTCAAATCGGGTAACAGCTCAAGAGACCCAGTACTTC.

This clonotype has ten or more counts. The genes are TRBV20-1 and TRBJ2-1; 11 bases map to TRBD2. The CDR3 totals 14 residues. The trim removed 5 bases at V and 5 bases at J, leaving 5 bases unmatched. CDR1 and CDR2 (germline): DFQATT, SNEGSKA (reference sequence). The CDR3 here is CSARRLAGHNEQFF. The CDR3 coding sequence is TGCAGTGCTCGGCGACTAGCGGGGCACAATGAGCAGTTCTTC.

The gene calls are TRBV12-3 or TRBV12-4 and TRBJ1-6, with no clear D. The CDR3 is made up of 12 amino acids. Trimming removed 4 bases from V and 9 bases from J, with 7 bases in between. CDR3 DNA sequence: TGTGCCAGCAGTTCGTTGGGTTCACCCCTCCACTTT. It specifies CASSSLGSPLHF.

The table lists this clonotype with many counts. The J gene is TRBJ2-1, the V gene TRBV29-1; D call uncertain. CDR3 size: 15 residues. Germline CDR1 SQVTM, CDR2 ANQGSEA. V gave up 1 base and J gave up 2 bases, with 12 bases separating them. The CDR3 here is CSVEAPESTYNEQFF. CDR3 DNA sequence: TGCAGCGTTGAAGCACCCGAAAGTACCTACAATGAGCAGTTCTTC.

This chain joins TRBV29-1 and TRBJ2-5, with 12 bases identical to TRBD1. V was clipped by 3 bases and J by 2 bases; unmatched bases: 4. There are 15 residues in the CDR3. CDR1 is SQVTM, CDR2 ANQGSEA, per germline. CDR3 protein: CSVDGTGGGQETQYF. The CDR3 bases are TGCAGCGTTGATGGGACAGGGGGCGGACAAGAGACCCAGTACTTC. Variable domain in full (rest from reference TRBV29-1 and TRBJ2-5): SAVISQKPSRDICQRGTSLTIQCQVDSQVTMMFWYRQQPGQSLTLIATANQGSEATYESGFVIDKFPISRPNLTFSTLTVSNMSPEDSSIYLCSVDGTGGGQETQYFGPGTRLLVL.

Of note for this clonotype: A much larger clonotype is one base distant, so this may be a read error. The J gene is TRBJ2-3, the V gene TRBV12-3 or TRBV12-4; 9 bases map to TRBD1. The ends lost 5 bases at V and 1 base at J; junction bases unmatched: 4. The CDR3 spans 15 residues. DNA for the CDR3: TGTGCCAGCAGTCCGGACAGGGGCGGCACAGATACGCAGTATTTT. Protein sequence: CASSPDRGGTDTQYF.

This clonotype was picked up many times. This chain links TRBV20-1 with TRBJ2-1, with 9 bases identical to TRBD1. CDR3 length: 16 amino acids. Germline CDR1 reads DFQATT; CDR2 reads SNEGSKA (reference sequence). J gave up 4 bases and V 1 base, and 8 bases lay outside the gene matches. In DNA, the CDR3 is TGCAGTGCTAGAGCCTCCGGGACAGGGTCATACAATGAGCAGTTCTTC. The encoded protein is CSARASGTGSYNEQFF.

The V and J genes are TRBV12-3 or TRBV12-4 and TRBJ1-5; D gene ambiguous. CDR3 length: 10 amino acids. Trimming shortened V by 6 bases and J by 11 bases, and 8 bases separated the two germline ends. The CDR3 loop reads CASSLETQHF. As DNA, the CDR3 is TGTGCCAGCAGCCTCGAGACCCAGCATTTT.

This clonotype turned up a few times. The V gene is TRBV10-3, the J gene TRBJ2-5; TRBD2 is a possible D gene (6 bases). This CDR3 spans 12 amino acids. Trimming removed 6 bases at V and 4 bases at J, with 9 bases between. CDR1 is ENHRY, CDR2 SYGVKD, per germline. The DNA for the CDR3 is TGTGCCATCAGCGGGGGTGGAGAGACCCAGTACTTC. This encodes CAISGGGETQYF.

In its sample, this clonotype was seen many times. V is TRBV6-1 and J is TRBJ1-5; perhaps TRBD1 as D (6 bases). The CDR3 spans 14 residues. Deletions cut 6 bases from V and 6 bases from J, with 15 bases between. Germline V gene sequence: CDR1 MNHNS, CDR2 SASEGT. The CDR3 region has the DNA TGTGCCAGCAGCAGGGGAGGGGGGGGTCAGCCCCAGCATTTT. Its protein is CASSRGGGGQPQHF.

This clonotype has ten or more counts. The V gene is TRBV15, the J gene TRBJ2-3; D is unresolved. Looked up from germline, CDR1 is LNHNV and CDR2 is YYDKDF (reference sequence). CDR3 length: 15 amino acids. V was shortened by 3 bases and J by 1 base, with 11 bases between the two germline ends. The CDR3 bases are TGTGCCACCAGCAGGATGCTCGCGGGCACAGATACGCAGTATTTT. Protein product: CATSRMLAGTDTQYF.

In its sample, this clonotype was seen many times. V is TRBV12-3 or TRBV12-4 and J is TRBJ1-5; D not certain. The CDR3 runs 11 residues. V gave up 4 bases and J gave up 13 bases, with 11 bases separating them. The CDR3 region is CASSSASEQHF. The CDR3 DNA reads as TGTGCCAGCAGTTCTGCCTCAGAGCAGCATTTT.

The chain joins TRBV29-1 to TRBJ2-5; the match to TRBD2 covers 7 bases. The ends lost 3 bases at V and 4 bases at J; junction bases unmatched: 5. Germline CDR1 is SQVTM and CDR2 is ANQGSEA. The CDR3 runs 13 residues. DNA of the CDR3: TGCAGCGTTGAGGGGGGGGGTCGAGAGACCCAGTACTTC. This gives the protein CSVEGGGRETQYF.

A note on this clonotype: An end of the junction does not agree with germline; a read error may underlie this. The chain joins TRBV20-1 to TRBJ2-7, with 7 bases that match TRBD1. The CDR3 consists of 11 residues. Germline V CDR1 and CDR2: DFQATT, SNEGSKA (reference sequence). The CDR3 here is CSARQGVRASF. DNA for the CDR3: TGCAGTGCTAGACAGGGGGTTCGGGCGAGCTTC.

In its sample, this clonotype was seen many times. The rearrangement uses TRBV7-9 and TRBJ1-4; no clear D gene. Trimming stripped 4 bases from V and 4 bases from J, with 16 bases between. Germline values: CDR1 SEHNR, CDR2 FQNEAQ (reference sequence). The CDR3 has 16 amino acids. Here the CDR3 reads CASSWGSSGSNEKLFF. The CDR3 coding sequence is TGTGCCAGCAGCTGGGGATCATCGGGAAGTAATGAAAAACTGTTTTTT.

This clonotype has just a few counts. The chain combines TRBV12-3 or TRBV12-4 with TRBJ1-2; tentative D call: TRBD1 (6 bases). This CDR3 comprises 11 residues. V lost 11 bases to trimming and J lost 7 bases, with 14 bases between them. The CDR3 loop reads CAAGRGGGYTF. CDR3 sequence (DNA): TGTGCCGCTGGGAGAGGGGGTGGCTACACCTTC.

Comments on this clonotype: This may be a read error, as it is one base from a much larger clone. The chain recombines TRBV20-1 with TRBJ1-6; a possible D gene is TRBD1 (5 bases). The CDR3 runs 15 residues. From germline, CDR1 is DFQATT and CDR2 SNEGSKA (reference sequence). V was shortened by 4 bases and J by 7 bases, with 17 bases between the two germline ends. CDR3 in DNA: TGCAGTGCTAAAGATCACGGGGGTGGCAATTCACCCCTCCACTTT. It codes for CSAKDHGGGNSPLHF.

In its sample, this clonotype was seen a few times. The chain couples TRBV20-1 to TRBJ2-1, with D perhaps matching TRBD1 (6 bases). Trimming pared 4 bases from V and 7 bases from J, leaving 17 bases between. The CDR3 loop spans 14 amino acids. The germline gives CDR1 DFQATT, CDR2 SNEGSKA (reference sequence). The CDR3: CSATHRTERNEQFF. The CDR3 region has the DNA TGCAGTGCTACTCACCGGACAGAAAGAAATGAGCAGTTCTTC.

This sequence joins TRBV20-1 and TRBJ2-3, with 11 bases matching TRBD2. The V gene end was trimmed by 6 bases and the J gene end by 2 bases; junction bases not matched to a gene: 13. The CDR3 totals 17 residues. Looked up from germline, CDR1 is DFQATT and CDR2 is SNEGSKA (reference sequence). The DNA of the CDR3 is TGCAGTGCGAATAGCGGGGGGGCCGGATTTAACACAGATACGCAGTATTTT. Its translation: CSANSGGAGFNTDTQYF.

The CDR3 bases are TGTGCCAGCAGGGTAGTAGATACGCAGTATTTT. Amino acids: CASRVVDTQYF. The V gene is TRBV12-3 or TRBV12-4, the J gene TRBJ2-3; D unclear. The CDR3 consists of 11 residues. The V end was cut by 6 bases, the J end by 5 bases, with 6 bases between.